This T cell receptor (beta chain) appears in the sequencing data of a study of metastatic and nonmetastatic thyroid tumors. Study-wide context: Repertoire comparisons spanned blood and tumor or nodule tissue from malignant and benign thyroid patients. Regarding the study as a whole: The study reportedly found significantly higher TCR beta diversity in malignant thyroid tumors than benign nodules, in blood and tumor.

This clone occurred many times. The antigen is undetermined. Patients had received no treatment of any kind before thyroid surgery. The CDR3 contains 15 residues. Germline loops: CDR1 SQVTM, CDR2 ANQGSEA. Germline trimming cut 2 bases from V and 8 bases from J; bases unmatched to any gene: 14. In the original processing: Researchers built a distant-metastasis classifier for papillary thyroid cancer that drew on CDR3 differences across clinicopathological groups. Using MiXCR, TCRdb re-called clones from the PCR reads. TCRdb, not the original authors, processed these V and J calls. The sample lists 15,000 to 20,000 clones; 30% to 40% were seen once.

This TCR came from a female donor with papillary thyroid cancer or a benign thyroid nodule (not recorded which). Some clones in this sample may be carry-over from other donors' samples. This chain connects TRBV29-1 to TRBJ1-2; 7 bases fit TRBD1. Sequencing was performed on tumor tissue. CDR3 DNA sequence: TGCAGCGTTGAATACGGCGCCGGGACAGCGATCGGCTACACCTTC. The encoded protein is CSVEYGAGTAIGYTF.